A selection of T cell receptor beta chains follows, all from one sample in a study of shared clonotypes between healthy human individuals. Method: immunoSEQ multiplex PCR; TCRdb's copy keeps in-frame clones and lacks some. Seen here are a few million clones, 90% to 95% observed once, and the top ten hold around 0.14%. Sequenced: naive CD4+ T cells sorted from blood. The receptors stem from a man aged 18 to 30 in good health. The CDR3 runs from the conserved cysteine through the conserved F or W. D genes are given only for firm matches. Clone size appears in some rows only: once, few, many, or a class for an expanded clone.

j_call,clone_size,d_call,v_call,cdr3_nt,cdr3_aa
TRBJ1-1,.,TRBD1,TRBV5-1,TGCGCCAGTCGGCGGACAGGGGACAACACTGAAGCTTTCTTT,CASRRTGDNTEAFF
TRBJ2-2,.,.,TRBV25-1,TGTGCCAGCAGTGAATTCAGGGGTGACACCGGGGAGCTGTTTTTT,CASSEFRGDTGELFF
TRBJ2-7,.,.,TRBV29-1,TGCAGCGTCGGCCTTGGCCTCTACGAGCAGTACTTC,CSVGLGLYEQYF
TRBJ2-7,.,.,TRBV7-6,TGTGCCAGCAGTTTAGTGAGGGGAGGGGACACCTACGAGCAGTACTTC,CASSLVRGGDTYEQYF
TRBJ1-6,.,.,TRBV30,TGTGCCTGGAGTAAGGCAGGGGATAATTCACCCCTCCACTTT,CAWSKAGDNSPLHF
TRBJ2-1,once,TRBD2,TRBV6-6,TGTGCCAGCCATCTAGCGGGCGGATGGGATGAGCAGTTCTTC,CASHLAGGWDEQFF
TRBJ1-1,.,TRBD1,TRBV19,TGTGCCAGTAGTACCGGGACAGGGGGTTTCGCTGAAGCTTTCTTT,CASSTGTGGFAEAFF
TRBJ2-7,.,TRBD1,TRBV7-3,TGTGCCAGCAGCCCGGGACAGGGTTACGAGCAGTACTTC,CASSPGQGYEQYF
TRBJ1-2,.,.,TRBV25-1,TGTGCCAGCAGGCCCCCGGGCAATGGCTACACCTTC,CASRPPGNGYTF
TRBJ2-1,.,.,TRBV18,TGTGCCAGCTCACAGGAGAATGAGCAGTTCTTC,CASSQENEQFF
TRBJ2-2,.,.,TRBV11-2,TGTGCCAGCAGCTTAGTTCCGGCGGGGGAGCTGTTTTTT,CASSLVPAGELFF
TRBJ1-6,.,.,TRBV11-2,TGTGCCAGCAGCCAAACCGATTGGGGACGCTCTAATAATTCACCCCTCCACTTT,CASSQTDWGRSNNSPLHF
TRBJ2-7,.,.,TRBV30,TGTGCCTGGAGTAGGGGGGCCTACGAGCAGTACTTC,CAWSRGAYEQYF
TRBJ2-7,.,TRBD2,TRBV6-5,TGTGCCAGCAGTTACTCGTGGCTAGCGGGGCTCTACGAGCAGTACTTC,CASSYSWLAGLYEQYF
TRBJ1-5,once,.,TRBV11-2,TGTGCCAGCAGCTTAGGAACCGTGGACTGGTTCGGCAATCAGCCCCAGCATTTT,CASSLGTVDWFGNQPQHF
TRBJ2-7,.,TRBD1,TRBV5-4,TGTGCCAGCAGCTATTCCCCCGGCACAGGGGGCTATTCGTACTTC,CASSYSPGTGGYSYF
TRBJ2-7,.,TRBD1,TRBV6-5,TGTGCCAGCAGTTCCCCAGGGGGCTTACAGTACTTC,CASSSPGGLQYF
TRBJ2-1,.,.,TRBV5-4,TGTGCCAGCAGCTCCCCTACTAGCTCCTACAATGAGCAGTTCTTC,CASSSPTSSYNEQFF
TRBJ1-1,few,.,TRBV19,TGTGCCACGCGGGGGGACACTGAAGCTTTCTTT,CATRGDTEAFF
TRBJ1-2,.,.,TRBV4-1,TGCGCCAGCAGCCAGGGAGCTATTAACTATGGCTACACCTTC,CASSQGAINYGYTF
TRBJ2-3,.,.,TRBV2,TGTGCCAGCAGTCAGCTCACGGATACGCAGTATTTT,CASSQLTDTQYF
TRBJ2-7,.,.,TRBV6-5,TGTGCCAGCAGTTACTCAGACAGGCGGGGGTACGAGCAGTACTTC,CASSYSDRRGYEQYF
TRBJ2-4,.,.,TRBV14,TGTGCCAGCAGCCAACAGGACACGCCGGGGAGGTCGGGGCGGGAAAACATTCAGTACTTC,CASSQQDTPGRSGRENIQYF
TRBJ2-1,.,.,TRBV11-2,TGTGCCAGCAGCTTAACGGGTGAGCAGTTCTTC,CASSLTGEQFF
TRBJ2-1,.,.,TRBV6-1,TGTGCCAGCAGAGCACTAGAGTACAATGAGCAGTTCTTC,CASRALEYNEQFF
TRBJ1-6,.,TRBD1,TRBV6-5,TGTGCCAGCAGTTACTCAAGGACAGGGAACAATTCACCCCTCCACTTT,CASSYSRTGNNSPLHF
TRBJ2-5,.,.,TRBV5-6,TGTGCCAGCAGCTTGCAACTCCAGAGAGCCCAGTACTTC,CASSLQLQRAQYF
TRBJ1-2,.,TRBD1,TRBV7-9,TGTGCCAGCAGCTTTGAAACAGGGGTCCCTACATTC,CASSFETGVPTF
TRBJ1-5,.,.,TRBV11-2,TGTGCCAGCAGCTCGGACGGGGGAAGGTGGCCCCAGCATTTT,CASSSDGGRWPQHF
TRBJ2-1,.,.,TRBV10-2,TGCGCCAGCAGTACGGAAGGGGGCGGGAGAGGGGGCAATGAGCAGTTCTTC,CASSTEGGGRGGNEQFF
TRBJ1-2,.,.,TRBV6-6,TGTGCCAGCCAGAGTGCGAACTATGGCTACACCTTC,CASQSANYGYTF
TRBJ1-2,.,.,TRBV5-5,TGTGCCAGCAGTTTGGAACCCACAGGGAACTATGGCTACACCTTC,CASSLEPTGNYGYTF
TRBJ2-3,.,.,TRBV6-5,TGTGCCAGCAGTTCAGACACAGATACGCAGTATTTT,CASSSDTDTQYF